This T cell receptor beta chain comes out of a study of graft-versus-host responses after intestinal transplantation. Overall study context: Those transplanted obtained multivisceral, liver-intestinal, or isolated intestinal grafts. Findings of the study overall: Peak circulating GvH clone levels tracked with early post-transplant HvG declines.

As concerns this clone: The antigen is unknown.

The V and J ends lost 4 bases and 6 bases, in that order; junction bases with no gene match: 3. This CDR3 is 13 amino acids long. CDR1 WSHSY and CDR2 SAAADI come from the germline V gene. TCRdb keeps only in-frame clones here, not all; method: immunoSEQ multiplex PCR. The table shows tens of thousands of clones, with about 81% occurring only once. This chain connects TRBV10-2 to TRBJ1-5, with TRBD1 matching 7 bases. The sample in question was unstimulated CD4+ T cells sorted from spleen or lymph node cells, obtained before transplant. This clonotype was sampled from a human donor who was the organ donor for an intestinal transplant. CDR3 residues: CASSGQGGQPQHF. CDR3 in DNA: TGCGCCAGCAGTGGACAGGGAGGTCAGCCCCAGCATTTT.